These 7 T cell receptor beta chains were sequenced from one sample in a study of blood T cell dynamics during melanoma immunotherapy. Assay used: immunoSEQ multiplex PCR; TCRdb lists only in-frame clones, some missing. The table has 15,000 to 20,000 clones, 94% seen once. Time point here: week 3, after first cycle of checkpoint inhibitor. The material was effector memory CD8+ T cells from blood, obtained from a patient treated with checkpoint blockade. These receptor sequences come from a human donor with melanoma.

V gene TRBV27 combines with J gene TRBJ2-1; 7 bases line up with TRBD2. This CDR3 region has 11 residues. Germline CDR1 reads MNHEY; CDR2 reads SMNVEV (reference sequence). The J segment lost 8 bases and the V segment lost 8 bases, leaving 3 bases of the junction unmatched. CDR3 sequence: CASRRGDEQFF. As DNA, the CDR3 is TGTGCCAGCCGTCGGGGGGATGAGCAGTTCTTC.

The chain is built from TRBV5-6 and TRBJ2-1, with 13 bases lining up with TRBD2. This CDR3 has 16 residues. CDR1 is SGHDT and CDR2 is YYEEEE in the germline V gene. The J segment lost 9 bases and the V segment lost 4 bases, leaving 10 bases of the junction unmatched. The CDR3 DNA is TGTGCCAGCAGCGTGGGACTAGCGGGACCCCCCGGTGAGCAGTTCTTC. Translating gives CASSVGLAGPPGEQFF.

This chain links TRBV27 with TRBJ1-1, with TRBD1 as a possible D gene (5 bases). Germline-derived CDR1 and CDR2 are MNHEY and SMNVEV (reference sequence). This CDR3 comprises 15 residues. V dropped 2 bases and J dropped 1 base, with 11 bases sitting between them. CDR3 DNA: TGTGCCAGCAGTTTAAGCATCCAGGGGAACACTGAAGCTTTCTTT. Amino acid sequence: CASSLSIQGNTEAFF.

V gene TRBV7-8 combines with J gene TRBJ2-3; D remains ambiguous. The CDR3 has 16 amino acids. Trimming took off 1 base at V and 0 bases at J, with 11 bases between the two ends. Germline values: CDR1 SGHVS, CDR2 FQNEAQ. The CDR3 nucleotides read TGTGCCAGCAGCTTAGTCAGGTCTGCGAGCACAGATACGCAGTATTTT. Its translation is CASSLVRSASTDTQYF.

This chain joins TRBV27 and TRBJ2-1; D ambiguous. Germline CDR1 MNHEY, CDR2 SMNVEV (reference sequence). The germline V and J ends were trimmed by 2 bases and 7 bases, with 9 bases remaining between them. The length of the CDR3 is 13 residues. Here the CDR3 DNA reads TGTGCCAGCAGTTTACTGAATTCAAATGAGCAGTTCTTC. Translated: CASSLLNSNEQFF.

J is TRBJ1-5 and V is TRBV27, with D maybe TRBD1 (5 bases). From germline, CDR1 is MNHEY and CDR2 SMNVEV (reference sequence). The CDR3 runs to 14 residues. V lost 0 bases, J lost 8 bases, and 11 bases lay in between. The CDR3 reads CASSLSGRPEPQHF. The CDR3 region has the DNA TGTGCCAGCAGTTTATCGGGGCGGCCGGAGCCCCAGCATTTT.

For this clone: This specimen includes other DNA sequences encoding the same CDR3. The chain has TRBV9 and TRBJ2-5; TRBD2 agrees at 10 bases. The CDR3 extends over 16 amino acids. CDR1 is SGDLS and CDR2 is YYNGEE in the germline V gene. After removal of 4 bases from V and 8 bases from J, the junction contained 14 bases not matched to a gene. In nucleotides, the CDR3 is TGTGCCAGCAGCCACCAGCGGGAGGGCTGGGGGGAAACCCAGTACTTC. Amino acid sequence: CASSHQREGWGETQYF.